The 8 T cell receptor beta chains presented below share a single source sample, sequenced in a study of blood T cells in healthy people across ages. PCR was performed a second time for 7 to 11 cycles using a sample-barcoded 5' primer and a J-beta primer mix. TCRdb analysed the 5' RACE reads with MiXCR anew, one entry per CDR3 protein. Among over 750,000 distinct CDR3 sequences, just under 25% were seen once, and the ten largest hold 9% to 9.5%. The sample was also linked to a second study, of T cells of mothers and their children.

The material sequenced was blood. These receptors all come from a boy aged 5-17 years in good health.

CDR3 residues: CASSLGIRGYEQYF. CDR3 coding DNA: TGTGCCAGCAGCTTAGGAATCCGGGGATACGAGCAGTACTTC. The chain recombines TRBV7-2 with TRBJ2-7; tentatively, D is TRBD2 (5 bases). The CDR3 consists of 14 residues. The V end lost 1 base, the J end lost 4 bases, and 11 bases lay between the germline ends. The germline CDR1 and CDR2 sequences are SGHTA and FQGNSA. Together with reference TRBV7-2 and TRBJ2-7, the CDR3 gives the full variable domain: GAGVSQSPSNKVTEKGKDVELRCDPISGHTALYWYRQSLGQGLEFLIYFQGNSAPDKSGLPSDRFSAERTGGSVSTLTIQRTQQEDSAVYLCASSLGIRGYEQYFGPGTRLTVT.

The chain combines TRBV15 with TRBJ2-5, with 7 bases lining up with TRBD1. The DNA end lines up better with TRBJ2-7; the J call may be wrong. Germline V gene sequence: CDR1 LNHNV, CDR2 YYDKDF (reference sequence). CDR3 length: 14 residues. CDR3 sequence reads: CATSSDRDSYEQYF. The CDR3 coding sequence is TGTGCCACCAGCAGTGACCGGGACAGCTACGAGCAGTACTTC.

There are a few counts of this clonotype. The V and J genes are TRBV5-1 and TRBJ1-2, with 8 nucleotides matching TRBD1. This CDR3 spans 12 amino acids. The junction had 4 bases not matched to a gene; V was cut back by 4 bases and J by 8 bases. Per the germline V gene, CDR1 is SGHRS and CDR2 is YFSETQ. The CDR3 DNA reads TGCGCCAGCAGCCCGGACAGGGAGGGCTACACCTTC. This gives the protein CASSPDREGYTF. The entire variable domain, with the rest obtained from reference TRBV5-1 and TRBJ1-2, is as follows: KAGVTQTPRYLIKTRGQQVTLSCSPISGHRSVSWYQQTPGQGLQFLFEYFSETQRNKGNFPGRFSGRQFSNSRSEMNVSTLELGDSALYLCASSPDREGYTFGSGTRLTVV.

Only a few counts were recorded for this clonotype. The V gene is TRBV5-1, the J gene TRBJ2-5; D uncertain. Matching the DNA end better, TRBJ2-1 makes the J call doubtful. Germline values: CDR1 SGHRS, CDR2 YFSETQ. The CDR3 sequence is 16 residues long. Written as DNA, the CDR3 is TGCGCCAGCGTGTCCTCGACGGCCAGAGGCCTAAGCGAGCAGTTCTTC. It specifies CASVSSTARGLSEQFF.

In its sample, this clonotype was seen once. The V gene is TRBV2, the J gene TRBJ2-5; 10 bases match TRBD2. The CDR3 consists of 15 residues. Germline V gives CDR1 SNHLY, CDR2 FYNNEI. Trimming cost V 2 bases and J 5 bases; bases outside gene matches: 5. CDR3: CASSEIAGGRETQYF. The CDR3 DNA follows: TGTGCCAGCAGTGAAATAGCGGGAGGACGTGAGACCCAGTACTTC.

A few counts support this clonotype. The chain employs TRBV14 and TRBJ2-7; TRBD2 aligns across 8 bases. Trimming cost V 2 bases and J 5 bases; bases outside gene matches: 8. This CDR3 contains 15 residues. Germline CDR1 is SGHDN and CDR2 is FVKESK. The CDR3 coding sequence is TGTGCCAGCAGCCAATCACCGGGACTAGTACACGAGCAGTACTTC. It yields the protein CASSQSPGLVHEQYF. Based on the CDR3 plus reference TRBV14 and TRBJ2-7, the full variable domain is EAGVTQFPSHSVIEKGQTVTLRCDPISGHDNLYWYRRVMGKEIKFLLHFVKESKQDESGMPNNRFLAERTGGTYSTLKVQPAELEDSGVYFCASSQSPGLVHEQYFGPGTRLTVT.

This clonotype appeared a few times. Written as DNA, the CDR3 is TGTGCCAGCAGCTTAGCGGGATACGTCACAGATACGCAGTATTTT. This sequence encodes CASSLAGYVTDTQYF. The chain is built from TRBV6-1 and TRBJ2-3; 8 bases map to TRBD2. This CDR3 contains 15 residues. From germline, CDR1 is MNHNS and CDR2 SASEGT. Germline trimming cut 6 bases from V and 2 bases from J; bases unmatched to any gene: 7.

The chain recombines TRBV6-2 or TRBV6-3 with TRBJ1-1; D gene unclear. This CDR3 comprises 12 residues. In germline, CDR1 is MNHEY, CDR2 SVGEGT. Trimming removed 7 bases at V and 7 bases at J, with 13 bases between. This CDR3 is CASNQTVGEAFF. The CDR3 DNA reads TGTGCCAGCAACCAGACGGTCGGTGAAGCTTTCTTT.